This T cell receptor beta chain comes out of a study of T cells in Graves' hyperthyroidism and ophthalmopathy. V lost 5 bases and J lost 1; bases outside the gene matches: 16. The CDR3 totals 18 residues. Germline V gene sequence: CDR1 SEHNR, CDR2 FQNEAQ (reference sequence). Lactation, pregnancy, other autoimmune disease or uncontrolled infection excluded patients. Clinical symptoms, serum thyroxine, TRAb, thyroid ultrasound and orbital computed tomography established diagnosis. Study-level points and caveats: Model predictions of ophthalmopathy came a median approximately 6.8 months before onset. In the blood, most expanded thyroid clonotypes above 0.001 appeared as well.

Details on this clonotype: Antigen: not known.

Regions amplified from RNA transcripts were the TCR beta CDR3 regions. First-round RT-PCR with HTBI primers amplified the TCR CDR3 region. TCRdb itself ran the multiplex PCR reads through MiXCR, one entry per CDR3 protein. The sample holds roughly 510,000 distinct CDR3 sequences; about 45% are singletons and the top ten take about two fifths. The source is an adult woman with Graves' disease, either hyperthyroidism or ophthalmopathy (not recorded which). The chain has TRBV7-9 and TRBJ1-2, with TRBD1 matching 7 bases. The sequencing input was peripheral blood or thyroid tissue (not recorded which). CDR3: CASSHRDSYSGFNYGYTF. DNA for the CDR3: TGTGCCAGCAGCCACCGGGACAGCTATAGTGGGTTTAACTATGGCTACACCTTC.